This T cell receptor (beta chain) came from a study of cytomegalovirus exposure and HLA in healthy donors. The PCR was carried out with 60 Vbeta primers and 13 Jbeta primers. TCRdb keeps only in-frame clones here, not all; method: immunoSEQ multiplex PCR. The sample has about 190,000 clones; around 77% are singletons. As for this clone: Its antigen is as yet unknown.

Regarding the study as a whole: There were 164 TCR beta chains listed as cytomegalovirus-associated. Prior analysis indicated that the majority of TCR beta V segments exhibited productivity approximately 90% or approximately 30% of the time.

With 4 bases clipped from V and 0 bases from J, the junction kept 7 bases outside the gene matches. Per germline, CDR1 SNHLY and CDR2 FYNNEI. CDR3 length: 18 residues. The sequence derives from a woman aged 18-29 years in good health and CMV-seronegative. The V gene is TRBV2, the J gene TRBJ2-2; 11 bases are a match to TRBD2. Input material: PBMCs. The CDR3 coding sequence is TGTGCCAGCAGTGTGCTAGCGGGAGGTCAGACGAACACCGGGGAGCTGTTTTTT. Translating it yields CASSVLAGGQTNTGELFF.